The 23 T cell receptor beta chains given below trace back to one sample, sequenced in a study of cytomegalovirus exposure and HLA in healthy donors. The PCR ran on 60 Vbeta and 13 Jbeta primers. Sequenced by immunoSEQ multiplex PCR; TCRdb stores in-frame clones only, minus some. The table lists 150,000 to 200,000 clones, around 79% of them singletons. Sequencing used PBMCs. Receptors were obtained from a man in his fifties in good health and CMV-seropositive.

The chain is built from TRBV27 and TRBJ1-2; possibly TRBD1 for D (5 bases). Germline-derived CDR1 and CDR2 are MNHEY and SMNVEV (reference sequence). The V gene lost 2 bases and the J gene lost 8 bases, with 15 bases spanning the gap. The CDR3 totals 14 residues. CDR3 protein: CASSLIRGEGGYTF. CDR3 nucleotides: TGTGCCAGCAGTTTAATCCGAGGGGAGGGAGGCTACACCTTC.

This clone has a single count. The chain combines TRBV25-1 with TRBJ2-1, with D perhaps TRBD1 (5 bases). CDR3 length: 14 amino acids. The ends were cut back, 3 bases at V and 10 bases at J, with 16 bases in the middle. CDR1 is MGHDK and CDR2 is SYGVNS in the germline V gene. CDR3 DNA: TGTGCCAGCAGTGAGTGGGGTTCCTCAGGGGAGCAGTTCTTC. Translated: CASSEWGSSGEQFF.

This clone appeared a single time. The chain joins TRBV7-8 to TRBJ2-5, with D possibly matching TRBD2 (6 bases). Trimming removed 5 bases from V and 2 bases from J, with 12 bases in between. This CDR3 is 14 amino acids long. Germline CDR1 and CDR2: SGHVS and FQNEAQ. Written as DNA, the CDR3 is TGTGCCAGCAGCCCGACTAGTCTTCAAGAGACCCAGTACTTC. Translation gives CASSPTSLQETQYF.

The gene calls are TRBV27 and TRBJ2-7; TRBD1 agrees at 10 bases. Germline CDR1 reads MNHEY; CDR2 reads SMNVEV (reference sequence). The CDR3 length is 16 residues. V lost 5 bases, J lost 0 bases, and 7 bases stayed unmatched. CDR3 DNA: TGTGCCAGCAGTCCCCGTGGGGACAGGGGCTCCTACGAGCAGTACGTC. It codes for CASSPRGDRGSYEQYV.

The chain is built from TRBV4-2 and TRBJ2-5, with TRBD2 identical over 8 bases. The length of the CDR3 is 16 residues. Germline V lookup: CDR1 LGHNA, CDR2 YNFKEQ. Trimming at V came to 0 bases and at J to 5 bases, leaving 8 bases not matched to a gene. CDR3 residues: CASSQDRGGPQETQYF. The CDR3 DNA is TGTGCCAGCAGCCAAGATCGGGGGGGGCCTCAGGAGACCCAGTACTTC.

The rearrangement uses TRBV27 and TRBJ2-3; 8 bases are shared with TRBD2. J lost 2 bases, V lost 8 bases, and 12 bases had no gene match. This CDR3 contains 16 residues. The germline gives CDR1 MNHEY, CDR2 SMNVEV (reference sequence). In DNA form, the CDR3 reads TGTGCCAGCGGGTTCATAGCGGGGACCTTCACAGATACGCAGTATTTT. This codes for CASGFIAGTFTDTQYF.

This clone was observed a few times. The chain is built from TRBV5-6 and TRBJ1-6; perhaps TRBD1 as D (5 bases). Germline CDR1 SGHDT, CDR2 YYEEEE. The CDR3 sequence is 17 residues long. Trimming left V 1 base short and J 4 bases short, with 15 bases between. CDR3 amino acids: CASSLYGGGQYNSPLHF. The CDR3, as DNA: TGTGCCAGCAGCTTGTATGGGGGAGGGCAATATAATTCACCCCTCCACTTT.

The chain employs TRBV28 and TRBJ1-1; a possible D gene is TRBD1 (6 bases). Germline assignment: CDR1 MDHEN and CDR2 SYDVKM. Trimming cost V 6 bases and J 7 bases, with 18 bases left between them. This CDR3 has 14 amino acids. The CDR3 protein is CASSLRTVTGEAFF. The CDR3 bases are TGTGCCAGCAGCCTAAGGACAGTGACGGGTGAAGCTTTCTTT.

This clone showed up just once. The chain uses TRBV10-1 and TRBJ2-2; D possibly corresponds to TRBD2 (7 bases). Germline values: CDR1 WNHNN, CDR2 SYGVQD (reference sequence). V lost 0 bases and J 2 bases, leaving 13 bases between the germline ends. The length of the CDR3 is 17 residues. CDR3 sequence: CASSESRRGGNTGELFF. In DNA form, the CDR3 reads TGCGCCAGCAGTGAGTCCAGAAGGGGGGGAAACACCGGGGAGCTGTTTTTT.

As to this clone: Other DNA sequences in the sample encode the same CDR3. The CDR3 DNA reads as TGTGCCAGCAGCTCACCACGCGGACTTTCAACCTACGAGCAGTACTTC. Protein: CASSSPRGLSTYEQYF. V and J are TRBV7-9 and TRBJ2-7; D possibly corresponds to TRBD2 (5 bases). Trimming left V 4 bases short and J 2 bases short, with 18 bases between. The CDR3 runs 16 residues. Per the germline V gene, CDR1 is SEHNR and CDR2 is FQNEAQ (reference sequence). Supplemented by reference TRBV7-9 and TRBJ2-7, the full variable domain reads DTGVSQNPRHKITKRGQNVTFRCDPISEHNRLYWYRQTLGQGPEFLTYFQNEAQLEKSRLLSDRFSAERPKGSFSTLEIQRTEQGDSAMYLCASSSPRGLSTYEQYFGPGTRLTVT.

The chain combines TRBV7-6 with TRBJ2-2; tentatively, D is TRBD1 (5 bases). This CDR3 has 16 residues. Per germline, CDR1 SGHVS and CDR2 FNYEAQ. V dropped 0 bases and J dropped 1 base, with 9 bases sitting between them. CDR3 sequence: CASSLAQALNTGELFF. The CDR3 DNA sequence: TGTGCCAGCAGCTTAGCACAGGCCTTGAACACCGGGGAGCTGTTTTTT. Drawing the rest from reference TRBV7-6 and TRBJ2-2, the complete variable domain is GAGVSQSPRYKVTKRGQDVALRCDPISGHVSLYWYRQALGQGPEFLTYFNYEAQQDKSGLPNDRFSAERPEGSISTLTIQRTEQRDSAMYRCASSLAQALNTGELFFGEGSRLTVL.

This clone was observed a handful of times. V usage is TRBV2 and J usage is TRBJ2-7; TRBD1 aligns across 7 bases. Germline CDR1 SNHLY, CDR2 FYNNEI. This CDR3 comprises 13 residues. After removal of 7 bases from V and 7 bases from J, the junction contained 10 bases not matched to a gene. CDR3 in amino acids: CASNPEAGGEQYV. For the CDR3, the DNA is TGTGCCAGCAACCCGGAGGCAGGGGGAGAGCAGTACGTC.

The chain recombines TRBV19 with TRBJ2-3, with TRBD1 matching over 9 bases. The CDR3 has 14 residues. J lost 5 bases, V lost 3 bases, and 3 bases had no gene match. CDR1 is LNHDA and CDR2 is SQIVND in the germline V gene (reference sequence). The CDR3 DNA is TGTGCCAGTAGTATGGGGACAGGGTTAGATACGCAGTATTTT. Its translation is CASSMGTGLDTQYF.

The J gene is TRBJ2-3, the V gene TRBV9; 14 bases fit TRBD2. V shed 4 bases and J 4 bases; nucleotides not matched to a gene: 8. The CDR3 has 17 amino acids. CDR1 SGDLS and CDR2 YYNGEE come from the germline V gene. The CDR3 nucleotides read TGTGCCAGCAGCCCCCAGACTAGCGGGGGGGCCTCAGATACGCAGTATTTT. As protein: CASSPQTSGGASDTQYF.

The rearrangement links TRBV18 to TRBJ2-4, with 11 positions matching TRBD1. V trimming: 3 bases; J trimming: 6 bases; junction bases outside the gene matches: 4. From germline, CDR1 is KGHSH and CDR2 LQKENI. The CDR3 runs 15 residues. The CDR3 loop is CASSPDRGQRNIQYF. DNA for the CDR3: TGTGCCAGCTCACCGGACAGGGGGCAGAGAAACATTCAGTACTTC. Based on the CDR3 plus reference TRBV18 and TRBJ2-4, the full variable domain is NAGVMQNPRHLVRRRGQEARLRCSPMKGHSHVYWYRQLPEEGLKFMVYLQKENIIDESGMPKERFSAEFPKEGPSILRIQQVVRGDSAAYFCASSPDRGQRNIQYFGAGTRLSVL.

The chain links TRBV4-2 to TRBJ2-1, with 8 bases that match TRBD2. The ends lost 4 bases at V and 4 bases at J; junction bases unmatched: 12. Germline CDR1 and CDR2: LGHNA and YNFKEQ. This CDR3 is built from 17 residues. CDR3 sequence: CASSLNTRPGGYNEQFF. The CDR3 DNA follows: TGTGCCAGCAGCCTTAATACCCGGCCGGGGGGGTACAATGAGCAGTTCTTC.

This chain joins TRBV7-8 and TRBJ2-2; D is possibly TRBD1 (6 bases). Germline lookup yields CDR1 SGHVS and CDR2 FQNEAQ. The V end was cut by 5 bases, the J end by 2 bases, with 15 bases between. The CDR3 length is 16 residues. The CDR3 sequence: CASSLLTGHNTGELFF. The CDR3 DNA sequence: TGTGCCAGCAGCCTACTAACGGGACACAACACCGGGGAGCTGTTTTTT.

This clone was picked up one time. The chain carries TRBV28 and TRBJ2-1; TRBD2 agrees at 9 bases. With V trimmed by 2 bases and J by 12 bases, 8 bases remained unmatched. The CDR3 loop spans 14 amino acids. Germline V lookup: CDR1 MDHEN, CDR2 SYDVKM. The CDR3 DNA is TGTGCCAGCAGTTTACCTAGCGGGGCCCCGAGGCAGTTCTTC. This gives the protein CASSLPSGAPRQFF.

The rearrangement uses TRBV19 and TRBJ1-5; tentative D call: TRBD1 (6 bases). This CDR3 has 17 amino acids. In germline, CDR1 is LNHDA, CDR2 SQIVND (reference sequence). V lost 6 bases to trimming and J lost 3 bases, with 21 bases between them. CDR3 sequence reads: CASRETARAGANQPQHF. The CDR3 bases are TGTGCCAGTAGGGAGACAGCCAGGGCGGGGGCCAATCAGCCCCAGCATTTT.

This clone came up a few times. This chain uses TRBV5-8 with TRBJ1-2; the D gene is possibly TRBD1 (5 bases). Deletions cut 4 bases from V and 7 bases from J, with 11 bases between. CDR3 length equals 12 residues. Per germline, CDR1 SGHTS and CDR2 YDEGEE. In nucleotides, the CDR3 is TGTGCCAGCAGCCTAGACAGCTTTGGCTACACCTTC. This sequence encodes CASSLDSFGYTF.

This clone was observed a single time. V and J are TRBV11-2 and TRBJ1-6; D is possibly TRBD1 (6 bases). Germline V gene lookup returns CDR1 SGHAT and CDR2 FQNNGV. The V gene lost 1 base and the J gene lost 7 bases, with 11 bases spanning the gap. The CDR3 consists of 15 residues. CDR3 nucleotide sequence: TGTGCCAGCAGCTTAGTATCAGGGGTCAATTCACCCCTCCACTTT. Translating it yields CASSLVSGVNSPLHF.

On this clone: Other DNA sequences in this sample translate to the same CDR3. V and J are TRBV27 and TRBJ2-6; D possibly corresponds to TRBD2 (6 bases). Germline CDR1 and CDR2: MNHEY and SMNVEV (reference sequence). There are 16 residues in the CDR3. V shed 4 bases and J shed 0 bases, with 10 bases lying between them. The CDR3 region has the DNA TGTGCCAGCAGTTCGGGACTGCTCTCTGGGGCCAACGTCCTGACTTTC. Its protein is CASSSGLLSGANVLTF.

The rearrangement links TRBV10-3 to TRBJ1-5; D not resolved. Germline CDR1 ENHRY, CDR2 SYGVKD. Trimming took off 11 bases at V and 7 bases at J, with 12 bases between the two ends. The CDR3 covers 11 residues. The CDR3 DNA sequence: TGTGCCTTTCCACTATGGCAGCCCCAGCATTTT. The encoded protein is CAFPLWQPQHF.